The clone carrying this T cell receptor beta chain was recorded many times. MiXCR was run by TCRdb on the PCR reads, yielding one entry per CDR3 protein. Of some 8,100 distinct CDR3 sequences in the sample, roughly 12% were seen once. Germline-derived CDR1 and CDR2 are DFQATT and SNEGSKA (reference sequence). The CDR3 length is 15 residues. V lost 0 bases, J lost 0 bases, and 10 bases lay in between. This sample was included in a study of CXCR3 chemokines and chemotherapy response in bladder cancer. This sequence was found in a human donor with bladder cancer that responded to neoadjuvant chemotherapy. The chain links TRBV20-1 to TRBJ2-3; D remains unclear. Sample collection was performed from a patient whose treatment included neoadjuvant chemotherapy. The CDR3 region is CSARDPAVSTDTQYF. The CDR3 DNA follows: TGCAGTGCTAGAGATCCAGCAGTGAGCACAGATACGCAGTATTTT.